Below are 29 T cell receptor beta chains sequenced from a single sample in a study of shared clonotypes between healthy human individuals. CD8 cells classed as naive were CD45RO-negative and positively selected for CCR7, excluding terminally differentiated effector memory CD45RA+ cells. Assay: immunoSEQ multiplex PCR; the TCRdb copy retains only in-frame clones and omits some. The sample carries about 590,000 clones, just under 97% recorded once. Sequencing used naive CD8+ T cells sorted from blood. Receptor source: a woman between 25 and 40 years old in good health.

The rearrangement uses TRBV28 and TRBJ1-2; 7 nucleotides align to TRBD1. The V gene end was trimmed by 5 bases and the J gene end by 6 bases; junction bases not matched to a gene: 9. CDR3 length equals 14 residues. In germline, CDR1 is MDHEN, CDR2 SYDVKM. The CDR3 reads CASSRPDRAHGYTF. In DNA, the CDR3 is TGTGCCAGCAGTCGGCCCGACAGGGCCCATGGCTACACCTTC.

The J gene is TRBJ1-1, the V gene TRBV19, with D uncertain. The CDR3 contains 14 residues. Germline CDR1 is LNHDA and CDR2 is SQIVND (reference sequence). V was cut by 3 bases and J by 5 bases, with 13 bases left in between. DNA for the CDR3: TGTGCCAGTAGTATCGCCGAGTTCGGGACTGAAGCTTTCTTT. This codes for CASSIAEFGTEAFF.

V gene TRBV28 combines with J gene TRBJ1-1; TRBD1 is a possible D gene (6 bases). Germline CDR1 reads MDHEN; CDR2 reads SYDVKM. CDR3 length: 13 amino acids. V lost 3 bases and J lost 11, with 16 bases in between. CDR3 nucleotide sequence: TGTGCCAGCAGTTTGAACCCAGGGGTAGGTGCTTTCTTT. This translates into CASSLNPGVGAFF.

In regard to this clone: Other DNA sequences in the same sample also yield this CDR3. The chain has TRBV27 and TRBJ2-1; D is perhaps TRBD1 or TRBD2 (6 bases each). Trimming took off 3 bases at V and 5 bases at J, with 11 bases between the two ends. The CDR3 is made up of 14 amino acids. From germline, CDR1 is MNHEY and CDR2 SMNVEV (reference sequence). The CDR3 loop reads CASSLRDKNNEQFF. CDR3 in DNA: TGTGCCAGCAGTTTGCGGGACAAGAACAATGAGCAGTTCTTC.

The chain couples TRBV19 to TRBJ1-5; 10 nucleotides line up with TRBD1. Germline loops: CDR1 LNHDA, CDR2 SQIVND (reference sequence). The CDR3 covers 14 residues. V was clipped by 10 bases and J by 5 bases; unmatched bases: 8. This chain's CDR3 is CATSPGQGYQPQHF. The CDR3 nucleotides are TGTGCCACCAGTCCGGGACAGGGGTATCAGCCCCAGCATTTT.

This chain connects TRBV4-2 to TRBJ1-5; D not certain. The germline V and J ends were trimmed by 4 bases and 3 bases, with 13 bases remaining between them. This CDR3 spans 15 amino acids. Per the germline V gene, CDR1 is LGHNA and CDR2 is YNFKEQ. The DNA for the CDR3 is TGTGCCAGCAGCCGAGACGAGGGTCCCAATCAGCCCCAGCATTTT. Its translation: CASSRDEGPNQPQHF.

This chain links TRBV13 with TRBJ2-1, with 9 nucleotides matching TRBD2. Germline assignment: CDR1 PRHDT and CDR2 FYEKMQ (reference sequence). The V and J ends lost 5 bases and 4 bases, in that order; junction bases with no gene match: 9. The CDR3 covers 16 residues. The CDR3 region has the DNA TGTGCCAGCAGCAATATAGGACTAGCGAAGTACAATGAGCAGTTCTTC. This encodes CASSNIGLAKYNEQFF.

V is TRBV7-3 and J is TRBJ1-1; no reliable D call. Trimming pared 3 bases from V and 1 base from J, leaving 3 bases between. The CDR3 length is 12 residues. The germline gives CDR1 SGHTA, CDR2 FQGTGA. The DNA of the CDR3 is TGTGCCAGCAGCTTTGGGAACACTGAAGCTTTCTTT. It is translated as CASSFGNTEAFF.

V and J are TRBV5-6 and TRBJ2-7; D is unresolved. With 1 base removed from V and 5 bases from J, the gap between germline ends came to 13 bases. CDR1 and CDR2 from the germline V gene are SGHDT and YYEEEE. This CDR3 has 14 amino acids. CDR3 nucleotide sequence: TGTGCCAGCAGCTTGATCTCGATTACCCACGAGCAGTACTTC. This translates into CASSLISITHEQYF. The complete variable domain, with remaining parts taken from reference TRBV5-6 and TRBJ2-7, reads DAGVTQSPTHLIKTRGQQVTLRCSPKSGHDTVSWYQQALGQGPQFIFQYYEEEERQRGNFPDRFSGHQFPNYSSELNVNALLLGDSALYLCASSLISITHEQYFGPGTRLTVT.

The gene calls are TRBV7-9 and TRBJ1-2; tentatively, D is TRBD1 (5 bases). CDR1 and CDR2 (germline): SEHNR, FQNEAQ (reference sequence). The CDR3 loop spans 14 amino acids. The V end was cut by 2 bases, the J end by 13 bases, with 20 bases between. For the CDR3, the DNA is TGTGCCAGCAGCTTAATGGGGTATAGGGGAGAAATCACCTTC. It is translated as CASSLMGYRGEITF.

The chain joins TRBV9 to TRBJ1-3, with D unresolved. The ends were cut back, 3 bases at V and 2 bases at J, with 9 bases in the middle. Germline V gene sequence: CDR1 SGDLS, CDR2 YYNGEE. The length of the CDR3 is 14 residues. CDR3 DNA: TGTGCCAGCAGCGGGCGGCTGCCTGGAAACACCATATATTTT. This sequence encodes CASSGRLPGNTIYF.

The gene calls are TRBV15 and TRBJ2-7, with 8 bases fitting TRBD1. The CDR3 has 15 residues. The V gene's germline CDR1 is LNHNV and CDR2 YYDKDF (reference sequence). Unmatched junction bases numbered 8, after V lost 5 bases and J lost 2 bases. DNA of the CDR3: TGTGCCACCAGCGGTCCGGGACAGGACCCCTACGAGCAGTACTTC. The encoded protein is CATSGPGQDPYEQYF.

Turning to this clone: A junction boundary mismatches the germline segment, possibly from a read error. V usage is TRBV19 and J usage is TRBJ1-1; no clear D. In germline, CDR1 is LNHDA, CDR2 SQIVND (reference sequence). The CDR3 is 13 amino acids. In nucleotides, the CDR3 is TGTGCCAGTAGTTTAGATGGAGAGACCTCAGCTTTCTTT. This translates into CASSLDGETSAFF.

CDR3 amino acids: CASSLTSGGYEQYF. DNA of the CDR3: TGTGCCAGCAGCTTGACTAGCGGGGGCTACGAGCAGTACTTC. This sequence joins TRBV5-8 and TRBJ2-7; TRBD2 aligns across 11 bases. CDR3 length equals 14 residues. Trimming removed 1 base from V and 3 bases from J; junction bases left unmatched: 0. Germline values: CDR1 SGHTS, CDR2 YDEGEE.

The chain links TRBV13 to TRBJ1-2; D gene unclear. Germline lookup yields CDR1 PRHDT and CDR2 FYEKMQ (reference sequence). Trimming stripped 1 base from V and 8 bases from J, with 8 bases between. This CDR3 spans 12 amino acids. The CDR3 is CASSLEGFGYTF. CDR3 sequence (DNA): TGTGCCAGCAGCTTAGAAGGATTCGGCTACACCTTC.

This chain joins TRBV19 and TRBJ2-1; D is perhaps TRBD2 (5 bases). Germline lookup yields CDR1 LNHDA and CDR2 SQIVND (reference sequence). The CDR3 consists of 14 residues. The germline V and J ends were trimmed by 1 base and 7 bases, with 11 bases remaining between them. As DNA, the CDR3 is TGTGCCAGTAGTATAGGCCCGGGGTTGAATGAGCAGTTCTTC. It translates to CASSIGPGLNEQFF. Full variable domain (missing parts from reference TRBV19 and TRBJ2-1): DGGITQSPKYLFRKEGQNVTLSCEQNLNHDAMYWYRQDPGQGLRLIYYSQIVNDFQKGDIAEGYSVSREKKESFPLTVTSAQKNPTAFYLCASSIGPGLNEQFFGPGTRLTVL.

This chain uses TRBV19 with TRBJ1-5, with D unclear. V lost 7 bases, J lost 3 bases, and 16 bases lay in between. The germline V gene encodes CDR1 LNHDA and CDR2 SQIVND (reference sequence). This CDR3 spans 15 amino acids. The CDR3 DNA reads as TGTGCCAGTAACATGACACAAACAACCAATCAGCCCCAGCATTTT. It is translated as CASNMTQTTNQPQHF.

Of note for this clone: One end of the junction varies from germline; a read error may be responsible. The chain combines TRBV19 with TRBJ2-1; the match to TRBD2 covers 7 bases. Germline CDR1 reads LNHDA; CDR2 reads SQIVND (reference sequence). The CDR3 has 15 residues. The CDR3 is CASSLLAVSFNEQFF. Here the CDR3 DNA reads TGTGCCAGTAGCCTCCTAGCGGTTTCCTTCAATGAGCAGTTCTTC. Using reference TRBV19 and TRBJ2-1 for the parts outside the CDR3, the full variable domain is DGGITQSPKYLFRKEGQNVTLSCEQNLNHDAMYWYRQDPGQGLRLIYYSQIVNDFQKGDIAEGYSVSREKKESFPLTVTSAQKNPTAFYLCASSLLAVSFNEQFFGPGTRLTVL.

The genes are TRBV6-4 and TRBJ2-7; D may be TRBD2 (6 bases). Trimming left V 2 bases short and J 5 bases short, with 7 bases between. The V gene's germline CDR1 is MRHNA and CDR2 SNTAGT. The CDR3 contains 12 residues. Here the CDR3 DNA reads TGTGCCAGCAGTGACGGAGGGAACGAGCAGTACTTC. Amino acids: CASSDGGNEQYF.

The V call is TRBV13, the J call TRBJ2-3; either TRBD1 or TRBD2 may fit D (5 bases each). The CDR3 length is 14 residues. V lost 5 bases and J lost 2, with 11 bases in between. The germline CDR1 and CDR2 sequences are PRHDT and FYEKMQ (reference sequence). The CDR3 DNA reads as TGTGCCAGCAGCCCGGGACCGCTCACAGATACGCAGTATTTT. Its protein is CASSPGPLTDTQYF.

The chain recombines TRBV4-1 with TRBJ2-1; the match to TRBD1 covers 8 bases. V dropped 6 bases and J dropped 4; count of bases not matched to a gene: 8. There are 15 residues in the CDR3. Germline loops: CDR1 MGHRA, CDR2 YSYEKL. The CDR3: CASSLRDRSYNEQFF. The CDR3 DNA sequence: TGCGCCAGCAGTCTCCGGGACAGGTCTTACAATGAGCAGTTCTTC.

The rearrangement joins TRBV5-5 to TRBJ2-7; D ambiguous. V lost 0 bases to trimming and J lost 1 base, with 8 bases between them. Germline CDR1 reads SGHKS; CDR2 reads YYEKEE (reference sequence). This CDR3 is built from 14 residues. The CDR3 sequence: CASSLGVNSYEQYF. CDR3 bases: TGTGCCAGCAGCTTGGGCGTAAATTCCTACGAGCAGTACTTC.

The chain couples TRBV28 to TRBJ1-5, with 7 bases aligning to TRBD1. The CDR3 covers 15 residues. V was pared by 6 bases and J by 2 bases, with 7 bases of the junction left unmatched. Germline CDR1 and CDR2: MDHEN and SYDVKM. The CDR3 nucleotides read TGTGCCAGCAGGGAGACAGGGAGGGGCAATCAGCCCCAGCATTTT. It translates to CASRETGRGNQPQHF.

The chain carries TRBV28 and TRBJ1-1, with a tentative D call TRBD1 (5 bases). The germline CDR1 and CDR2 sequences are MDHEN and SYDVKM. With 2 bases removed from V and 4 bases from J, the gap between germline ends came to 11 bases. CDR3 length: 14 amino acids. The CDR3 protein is CASSLAGGTTEAFF. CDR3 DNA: TGTGCCAGCAGTTTAGCGGGTGGGACCACTGAAGCTTTCTTT.

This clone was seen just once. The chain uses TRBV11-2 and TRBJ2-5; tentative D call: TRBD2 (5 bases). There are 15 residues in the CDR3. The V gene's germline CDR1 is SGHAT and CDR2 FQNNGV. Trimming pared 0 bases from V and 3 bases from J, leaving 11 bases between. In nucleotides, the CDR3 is TGTGCCAGCAGCTTAGATACGGGAAGGGAAGAGACCCAGTACTTC. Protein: CASSLDTGREETQYF. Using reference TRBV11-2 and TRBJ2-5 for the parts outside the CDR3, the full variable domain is EAGVAQSPRYKIIEKRQSVAFWCNPISGHATLYWYQQILGQGPKLLIQFQNNGVVDDSQLPKDRFSAERLKGVDSTLKIQPAKLEDSAVYLCASSLDTGREETQYFGPGTRLLVL.

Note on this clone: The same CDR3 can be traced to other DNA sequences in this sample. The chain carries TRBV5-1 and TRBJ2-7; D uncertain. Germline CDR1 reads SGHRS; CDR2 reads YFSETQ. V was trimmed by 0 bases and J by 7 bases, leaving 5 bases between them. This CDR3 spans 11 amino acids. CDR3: CASSLAGEQYF. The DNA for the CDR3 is TGCGCCAGCAGCTTGGCAGGAGAGCAGTACTTC.

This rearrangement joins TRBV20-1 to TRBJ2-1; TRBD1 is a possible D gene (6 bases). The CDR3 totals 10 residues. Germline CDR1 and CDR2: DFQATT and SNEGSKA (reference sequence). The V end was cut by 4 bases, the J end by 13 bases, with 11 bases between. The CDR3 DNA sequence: TGCAGTGCTATGGGGGCAGATCAGTTCTTC. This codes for CSAMGADQFF.

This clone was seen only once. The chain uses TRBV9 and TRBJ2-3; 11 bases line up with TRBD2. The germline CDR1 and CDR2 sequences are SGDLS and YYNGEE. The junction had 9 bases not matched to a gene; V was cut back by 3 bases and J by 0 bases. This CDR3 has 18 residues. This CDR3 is CASSAVGGLAVSTDTQYF. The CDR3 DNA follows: TGTGCCAGCAGCGCAGTGGGGGGACTAGCGGTTAGCACAGATACGCAGTATTTT.

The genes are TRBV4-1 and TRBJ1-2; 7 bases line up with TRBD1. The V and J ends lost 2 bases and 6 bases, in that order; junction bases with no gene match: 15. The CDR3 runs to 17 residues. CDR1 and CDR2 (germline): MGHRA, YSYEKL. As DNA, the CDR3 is TGCGCCAGCAGCCAAAGCCCTCAGGCAGGGGGGTTGGATGGCTACACCTTC. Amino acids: CASSQSPQAGGLDGYTF.